The 26 T cell receptor beta chains below come from one sample, sequenced in a study of shared clonotypes between healthy human individuals. Produced via immunoSEQ multiplex PCR; TCRdb's table is partial and in-frame only. Among 740,000 or so clones listed, less than 80% were seen once. Sequenced: memory CD4+ T cells sorted from blood. The subset here: CD45RA-negative fraction. These receptor sequences come from a woman between 25 and 40 years old in good health.

The rearrangement links TRBV5-1 to TRBJ2-1, with TRBD2 matching 9 bases. The ends lost 3 bases at V and 7 bases at J; junction bases unmatched: 5. The CDR3 covers 14 residues. Germline V gene data show CDR1 as SGHRS and CDR2 as YFSETQ. The CDR3 loop reads CASSSRLAENEQFF. The CDR3 bases are TGCGCCAGCAGCTCCCGACTAGCGGAAAATGAGCAGTTCTTC.

As to this clone: The identical CDR3 is also encoded by other nucleotide sequences in the sample. The chain has TRBV5-1 and TRBJ2-1; D unclear. CDR3 length: 15 amino acids. Deletions cut 2 bases from V and 0 bases from J, with 9 bases between. The V gene's germline CDR1 is SGHRS and CDR2 YFSETQ. CDR3 amino acids: CASSFDRSSYNEQFF. The CDR3 region has the DNA TGCGCCAGCAGCTTCGATCGTAGCTCCTACAATGAGCAGTTCTTC.

A few counts support this clone. The rearrangement uses TRBV7-2 and TRBJ2-3; D not resolved. Germline CDR1 reads SGHTA; CDR2 reads FQGNSA. The ends were cut back, 5 bases at V and 0 bases at J, with 12 bases in the middle. The CDR3 runs to 15 residues. CDR3 bases: TGTGCCAGCAGCCCCAAAGTCGGGAGCACAGATACGCAGTATTTT. It encodes CASSPKVGSTDTQYF.

The chain links TRBV7-3 to TRBJ2-1; D remains ambiguous. The CDR3 sequence is 14 residues long. From germline, CDR1 is SGHTA and CDR2 FQGTGA. V was trimmed by 4 bases and J by 8 bases, leaving 15 bases between them. The CDR3 spells CASSSTGVSHEQFF. The CDR3 DNA sequence: TGTGCCAGCAGCTCGACTGGGGTTAGCCATGAGCAGTTCTTC.

This clone was seen at least ten times. This sequence joins TRBV11-2 and TRBJ2-1, with 8 bases aligning to TRBD2. The CDR3 extends over 16 amino acids. After removal of 4 bases from V and 9 bases from J, the junction contained 14 bases not matched to a gene. The germline V gene encodes CDR1 SGHAT and CDR2 FQNNGV. The CDR3 spells CASSSRIAGLIGEQFF. Written as DNA, the CDR3 is TGTGCCAGCAGCTCCAGGATAGCGGGACTAATCGGTGAGCAGTTCTTC.

As concerns this clone: Additional DNA sequences in this sample encode the identical CDR3. The chain recombines TRBV18 with TRBJ2-7; D unresolved. Trimming took off 6 bases at V and 3 bases at J, with 6 bases between the two ends. The CDR3 sequence is 11 residues long. Germline CDR1 and CDR2: KGHSH and LQKENI. The CDR3 reads CASSLDYEQYF. The CDR3 DNA is TGTGCCAGCTCCCTAGACTACGAGCAGTACTTC.

The table lists this clone with a few counts. The genes are TRBV5-1 and TRBJ2-7, with TRBD1 identical over 8 bases. This CDR3 comprises 14 residues. The ends lost 4 bases at V and 6 bases at J; junction bases unmatched: 9. Germline values: CDR1 SGHRS, CDR2 YFSETQ. The CDR3 spells CASSPGTGPGEQYF. The CDR3 region has the DNA TGCGCCAGCAGCCCCGGGACAGGCCCTGGCGAGCAGTACTTC.

The rearrangement uses TRBV25-1 and TRBJ1-2; 9 bases map to TRBD1. J was trimmed by 4 bases and V by 4 bases; bases with no gene match: 7. Germline V lookup: CDR1 MGHDK, CDR2 SYGVNS. This CDR3 contains 15 residues. Here the CDR3 DNA reads TGTGCCAGCAGTGGACAGGGACAGGGCACCTATGGCTACACCTTC. It translates to CASSGQGQGTYGYTF.

This rearrangement joins TRBV27 to TRBJ1-5; D might be TRBD1 (5 bases). The V end was cut by 2 bases, the J end by 3 bases, with 14 bases between. The germline V gene encodes CDR1 MNHEY and CDR2 SMNVEV (reference sequence). The CDR3 is 16 residues long. CDR3 nucleotides: TGTGCCAGCAGTTTAAGATCTGGGACCCCCAATCAGCCCCAGCATTTT. This codes for CASSLRSGTPNQPQHF.

This chain uses TRBV27 with TRBJ2-1; D is ambiguous. There are 15 residues in the CDR3. V was trimmed by 2 bases and J by 4 bases, leaving 12 bases between them. Germline CDR1 and CDR2: MNHEY and SMNVEV (reference sequence). CDR3 in DNA: TGTGCCAGCAGTTTAATCGCCGATAGATACAATGAGCAGTTCTTC. Translating it yields CASSLIADRYNEQFF.

This clone has just a few counts. The chain is built from TRBV5-8 and TRBJ2-1; TRBD1 agrees at 9 bases. CDR3 size: 17 residues. J lost 2 bases, V lost 2 bases, and 8 bases had no gene match. Germline CDR1 SGHTS, CDR2 YDEGEE. CDR3 sequence: CASSLYPGDRAYNEQFF. The CDR3 bases are TGTGCCAGCAGCTTATATCCGGGGGACAGGGCCTACAATGAGCAGTTCTTC.

The chain uses TRBV5-1 and TRBJ1-1; no reliable D call. Germline CDR1 reads SGHRS; CDR2 reads YFSETQ. Trimming stripped 3 bases from V and 5 bases from J, with 14 bases between. CDR3 length: 14 residues. The DNA for the CDR3 is TGCGCCAGCAGCTCATCTCTAGGAGCTACTGAAGCTTTCTTT. This codes for CASSSSLGATEAFF.

V usage is TRBV7-3 and J usage is TRBJ2-1; TRBD2 might be the D (5 bases). The CDR3 loop spans 16 amino acids. The V gene's germline CDR1 is SGHTA and CDR2 FQGTGA. V lost 5 bases and J lost 7, with 21 bases in between. The CDR3, as DNA: TGTGCCAGCAGCAAAAATCGTGAGAGTCGGAGGAATGAGCAGTTCTTC. It yields the protein CASSKNRESRRNEQFF.

This clone showed up just a few times. The chain has TRBV9 and TRBJ2-5; D not certain. The germline gives CDR1 SGDLS, CDR2 YYNGEE. With 0 bases removed from V and 7 bases from J, the gap between germline ends came to 16 bases. The CDR3 totals 15 residues. Here the CDR3 reads CASSVGRVAEGTQYF. The CDR3, as DNA: TGTGCCAGCAGCGTAGGCCGGGTCGCAGAAGGGACCCAGTACTTC.

This clone appeared many times. The genes are TRBV30 and TRBJ2-1; 9 bases fit TRBD2. Trimming cost V 2 bases and J 4 bases; bases outside gene matches: 6. In germline, CDR1 is GTSNPN, CDR2 SVGIG (reference sequence). The CDR3 sequence is 15 residues long. CDR3 DNA: TGTGCCTGGAGTTCAAAGGGACTAGCTTACAATGAGCAGTTCTTC. Translating it yields CAWSSKGLAYNEQFF. Drawing the rest from reference TRBV30 and TRBJ2-1, the complete variable domain is SQTIHQWPATLVQPVGSPLSLECTVEGTSNPNLYWYRQAAGRGLQLLFYSVGIGQISSEVPQNLSASRPQDRQFILSSKKLLLSDSGFYLCAWSSKGLAYNEQFFGPGTRLTVL.

The CDR3 sequence is CASSPTGPYNEQFF. CDR3 DNA: TGCGCCAGCAGTCCAACGGGGCCCTACAATGAGCAGTTCTTC. The V call is TRBV10-2, the J call TRBJ2-1; D is tentatively TRBD1 or TRBD2 (5 bases each). Between the trimmed V and J ends, which lost 5 bases and 2 bases, there was a span of 10 bases. This CDR3 is 14 amino acids long. Per germline, CDR1 WSHSY and CDR2 SAAADI.

This chain joins TRBV30 and TRBJ1-5; D is unclear. With 5 bases removed from V and 0 bases from J, the gap between germline ends came to 8 bases. Germline CDR1 is GTSNPN and CDR2 is SVGIG (reference sequence). This CDR3 has 13 amino acids. The CDR3 loop reads CAWASNSNQPQHF. For the CDR3, the DNA is TGTGCCTGGGCGTCTAATAGCAATCAGCCCCAGCATTTT.

The chain is built from TRBV5-1 and TRBJ2-2, with TRBD2 matching 8 bases. V gave up 2 bases and J gave up 5 bases; unmatched junction bases: 5. The CDR3 length is 15 residues. Germline V gene data show CDR1 as SGHRS and CDR2 as YFSETQ. CDR3 sequence: CASSLGTRGTGELFF. The DNA for the CDR3 is TGCGCCAGCAGCTTAGGGACTAGAGGAACCGGGGAGCTGTTTTTT.

This sequence joins TRBV28 and TRBJ2-2; D may be TRBD2 (6 bases). V lost 3 bases, J lost 5 bases, and 13 bases lay in between. This CDR3 is built from 15 residues. CDR1 and CDR2 from the germline V gene are MDHEN and SYDVKM. The DNA of the CDR3 is TGTGCCAGCAGTTTGGAGGGAGTTGGGACCGGGGAGCTGTTTTTT. Its protein product is CASSLEGVGTGELFF.

This rearrangement joins TRBV6-5 to TRBJ1-4; D may be TRBD1 (5 bases). The ends were cut back, 5 bases at V and 3 bases at J, with 10 bases in the middle. The CDR3 has 14 residues. From germline, CDR1 is MNHEY and CDR2 SVGAGI. CDR3 protein: CASSRIGANEKLFF. DNA for the CDR3: TGTGCCAGCAGTCGGATAGGGGCTAATGAAAAACTGTTTTTT.

This clone has only one observation. This chain uses TRBV27 with TRBJ2-1; TRBD2 is a possible D gene (5 bases). The CDR3 extends over 13 amino acids. Germline V lookup: CDR1 MNHEY, CDR2 SMNVEV (reference sequence). Trimming left V 4 bases short and J 9 bases short, with 13 bases between. As DNA, the CDR3 is TGTGCCAGCAGTTCCAGGACCGCGGGTGAGCAGTTCTTC. This translates into CASSSRTAGEQFF.

This rearrangement joins TRBV11-2 to TRBJ1-2; 8 positions match TRBD1. The CDR3 length is 15 residues. With V trimmed by 5 bases and J by 6 bases, 11 bases remained unmatched. Germline V gene lookup returns CDR1 SGHAT and CDR2 FQNNGV. Written as DNA, the CDR3 is TGTGCCAGCAGCCCTAAACCCAACAGGGGGAATGGCTACACCTTC. Translation: CASSPKPNRGNGYTF.

The CDR3 nucleotides read TGTGCCAGCAGTTTAAGCGGCAGCTCCTACGAGCAGTACTTC. It yields the protein CASSLSGSSYEQYF. The chain is built from TRBV6-5 and TRBJ2-7; perhaps TRBD2 as D (5 bases). The CDR3 covers 14 residues. Germline V gene data show CDR1 as MNHEY and CDR2 as SVGAGI. With 4 bases removed from V and 0 bases from J, the gap between germline ends came to 10 bases.

The chain combines TRBV4-1 with TRBJ2-6; 9 bases are shared with TRBD2. The CDR3 contains 18 residues. Losses at the gene ends were 0 bases for V and 2 bases for J; bases not matched to a gene: 5. Germline V lookup: CDR1 MGHRA, CDR2 YSYEKL. CDR3 coding DNA: TGCGCCAGCAGCCAAGAGTCTAGCGGGGCGGCTGGGGCCAACGTCCTGACTTTC. Its translation is CASSQESSGAAGANVLTF.

This clone was recorded once. This chain connects TRBV5-1 to TRBJ2-5; 7 bases are shared with TRBD2. The CDR3 has 13 amino acids. The V gene end was trimmed by 4 bases and the J gene end by 2 bases; junction bases not matched to a gene: 2. CDR1 and CDR2 from the germline V gene are SGHRS and YFSETQ. The CDR3 loop reads CASSPGLQETQYF. The CDR3 bases are TGCGCCAGCAGCCCGGGACTACAAGAGACCCAGTACTTC.

Many counts were recorded for this clone. The rearrangement links TRBV27 to TRBJ2-3, with D tentatively TRBD2 (6 bases). V shed 5 bases and J shed 6 bases, with 15 bases lying between them. Germline V gives CDR1 MNHEY, CDR2 SMNVEV (reference sequence). The CDR3 spans 14 residues. In DNA form, the CDR3 reads TGTGCCAGCAGTCGCCATCCGGCGGGGGATACGCAGTATTTT. It encodes CASSRHPAGDTQYF.